What follows are 21 T cell receptor beta chains derived from one specimen sequenced in a study of blood T cell repertoires in COVID-19 (dated by TCRdb to about 2020). The library was obtained by the immunoSEQ multiplex PCR assay. As stored in TCRdb, this immuneACCESS dataset retains in-frame rearrangements with V and J assigned. A fraction of the clones does not appear; measured against another copy, unresolved V genes explain less than half of the discrepancy, and the remainder lacks a known reason. This sample lists 250,000 to 350,000 clones; about nine tenths were detected once. Roughly 2.1% of the sample goes to the ten largest clones. The sequencing input was peripheral blood. All receptors come from a man younger than 35 with active or convalescent COVID-19.

The chain recombines TRBV6-4 with TRBJ2-7, with 9 bases fitting TRBD1. The V segment lost 5 bases and the J segment 5 bases; nucleotides outside the gene matches: 10. The CDR3 is made up of 15 amino acids. Germline loops: CDR1 MRHNA, CDR2 SNTAGT. CDR3 sequence (DNA): TGTGCCAGCAGTCGGACAGGGGATTTCGTAGACGAGCAGTACTTC. Protein: CASSRTGDFVDEQYF.

This clone was counted a few times. The rearrangement joins TRBV2 to TRBJ1-5; D gene ambiguous. V gave up 7 bases and J gave up 0 bases, with 10 bases separating them. The CDR3 loop spans 14 amino acids. Germline V lookup: CDR1 SNHLY, CDR2 FYNNEI. CDR3 sequence (DNA): TGTGCCAGCACCCTTCCAGGTAGCAATCAGCCCCAGCATTTT. Encoded protein: CASTLPGSNQPQHF.

This chain connects TRBV3-1 (or the pseudogene TRBV3-2) to TRBJ2-7, with D possibly TRBD2 on 6 matching bases. The V end lost 3 bases, the J end lost 2 bases, and 11 bases lay between the germline ends. Germline V gene data show CDR1 as LGHDT and CDR2 as YNNKEL (reference sequence). This CDR3 region has 14 residues. CDR3 coding DNA: TGTGCCAGCAGCCAGCTCCCGGGGGCCTACGAGCAGTACTTC. Encoded protein: CASSQLPGAYEQYF.

Only a few counts were recorded for this clone. The chain has TRBV18 and TRBJ1-1; no definite D call. The germline V and J ends were trimmed by 2 bases and 0 bases, with 13 bases remaining between them. Germline V CDR1 and CDR2: KGHSH, LQKENI. This CDR3 comprises 16 residues. In nucleotides, the CDR3 is TGTGCCAGCTCACCAGGGAGGTTAAGAGTGAACACTGAAGCTTTCTTT. Encoded protein: CASSPGRLRVNTEAFF. The whole variable domain, remainder taken from reference TRBV18 and TRBJ1-1, is NAGVMQNPRHLVRRRGQEARLRCSPMKGHSHVYWYRQLPEEGLKFMVYLQKENIIDESGMPKERFSAEFPKEGPSILRIQQVVRGDSAAYFCASSPGRLRVNTEAFFGQGTRLTVV.

The rearrangement joins TRBV7-9 to TRBJ2-1; D possibly corresponds to TRBD2 (5 bases). V was cut by 8 bases and J by 6 bases, with 20 bases left in between. Per the germline V gene, CDR1 is SEHNR and CDR2 is FQNEAQ (reference sequence). CDR3 length: 15 amino acids. CDR3 in amino acids: CASSRGAARGNEQFF. The CDR3 nucleotides read TGTGCCAGCTCCCGGGGAGCCGCCCGGGGCAATGAGCAGTTCTTC.

This clone came up a few times. This chain links TRBV3-1 (or the pseudogene TRBV3-2) with TRBJ1-1, with TRBD1 matching 8 bases. Germline V gene lookup returns CDR1 LGHDT and CDR2 YNNKEL (reference sequence). J gave up 1 base and V 3 bases, and 4 bases lay outside the gene matches. The CDR3 consists of 15 residues. The CDR3 DNA reads TGTGCCAGCAGCCAGGCCGGGACAGGGAACACTGAAGCTTTCTTT. This sequence encodes CASSQAGTGNTEAFF.

The chain carries TRBV19 and TRBJ2-1, with TRBD1 matching 9 bases. Losses at the gene ends were 5 bases for V and 9 bases for J; bases not matched to a gene: 8. Germline V lookup: CDR1 LNHDA, CDR2 SQIVND (reference sequence). The CDR3 totals 14 residues. CDR3 region: CASSHGTGFGEQFF. The CDR3, as DNA: TGTGCCAGTAGTCACGGGACAGGGTTCGGTGAGCAGTTCTTC.

The chain employs TRBV2 and TRBJ1-5; D not certain. This CDR3 is built from 13 residues. Per germline, CDR1 SNHLY and CDR2 FYNNEI. Between the trimmed V and J ends, which lost 2 bases and 2 bases, there was a span of 4 bases. DNA of the CDR3: TGTGCCAGCAGTGAACAGGGCAATCAGCCCCAGCATTTT. The encoded protein is CASSEQGNQPQHF.

V is TRBV5-1 and J is TRBJ1-1; 7 nucleotides agree with TRBD1. Germline loops: CDR1 SGHRS, CDR2 YFSETQ. The CDR3 consists of 13 residues. Losses at the gene ends were 7 bases for V and 5 bases for J; bases not matched to a gene: 8. CDR3 loop: CASALTGTTEAFF. Written as DNA, the CDR3 is TGCGCCAGCGCCCTGACAGGGACTACTGAAGCTTTCTTT.

The V call is TRBV18, the J call TRBJ2-5; TRBD2 aligns across 9 bases. The CDR3 consists of 14 residues. J lost 3 bases, V lost 6 bases, and 5 bases had no gene match. Per the germline V gene, CDR1 is KGHSH and CDR2 is LQKENI. The CDR3, as DNA: TGTGCCAGCTCCCATAGCGGGAGCAAAGAGACCCAGTACTTC. Its protein product is CASSHSGSKETQYF. Combining the CDR3 with reference TRBV18 and TRBJ2-5 gives the whole variable domain NAGVMQNPRHLVRRRGQEARLRCSPMKGHSHVYWYRQLPEEGLKFMVYLQKENIIDESGMPKERFSAEFPKEGPSILRIQQVVRGDSAAYFCASSHSGSKETQYFGPGTRLLVL.

The CDR3 DNA sequence: TGTGCCAGCAGCTCCCCACAGTTATTCTATGGCTACACCTTC. Its protein product is CASSSPQLFYGYTF. The rearrangement joins TRBV5-4 to TRBJ1-2, with unresolved D. V lost 3 bases and J 4 bases, leaving 13 bases between the germline ends. CDR1 SGHNT and CDR2 YYREEE come from the germline V gene (reference sequence). CDR3 length: 14 amino acids. Complete variable domain (other parts from reference TRBV5-4 and TRBJ1-2): ETGVTQSPTHLIKTRGQQVTLRCSSQSGHNTVSWYQQALGQGPQFIFQYYREEENGRGNFPPRFSGLQFPNYSSELNVNALELDDSALYLCASSSPQLFYGYTFGSGTRLTVV.

This chain connects TRBV13 to TRBJ1-4, with TRBD1 matching 7 bases. V trimming: 5 bases; J trimming: 3 bases; junction bases outside the gene matches: 6. Germline-derived CDR1 and CDR2 are PRHDT and FYEKMQ (reference sequence). The CDR3 spans 15 residues. In DNA, the CDR3 is TGTGCCAGCAGCGCCCGGGACAGCCCTAATGAAAAACTGTTTTTT. Its translation: CASSARDSPNEKLFF.

The chain links TRBV28 to TRBJ2-1; 11 bases are shared with TRBD2. The trim removed 6 bases at V and 0 bases at J, leaving 4 bases unmatched. CDR1 and CDR2 (germline): MDHEN, SYDVKM. This CDR3 contains 16 residues. This chain's CDR3 is CASRSTSGSSYNEQFF. For the CDR3, the DNA is TGTGCCAGCAGGTCAACTAGCGGGAGCTCCTACAATGAGCAGTTCTTC.

CDR3 in DNA: TGTGCCTGGAGTGTACCTTTGTTCCGTGAGTTTGTTTCACCCCTCCACTTT. It is translated as CAWSVPLFREFVSPLHF. This chain connects TRBV30 to TRBJ1-6; D remains unclear. Trimming stripped 0 bases from V and 9 bases from J, with 21 bases between. The CDR3 runs 17 residues. Germline lookup yields CDR1 GTSNPN and CDR2 SVGIG (reference sequence).

The rearrangement links TRBV7-9 to TRBJ1-2; D perhaps matches TRBD1 (5 bases). CDR3 length: 12 residues. CDR1 SEHNR and CDR2 FQNEAQ come from the germline V gene (reference sequence). The germline V and J ends were trimmed by 5 bases and 8 bases, with 12 bases remaining between them. The CDR3 DNA follows: TGTGCCAGCAGCCCACCGGGGGTCGGCTACACCTTC. Translated, it gives CASSPPGVGYTF.

V usage is TRBV5-6 and J usage is TRBJ1-2; 8 nucleotides match TRBD1. The CDR3 loop spans 17 amino acids. J was trimmed by 4 bases and V by 0 bases; bases with no gene match: 11. Germline V gene lookup returns CDR1 SGHDT and CDR2 YYEEEE. In nucleotides, the CDR3 is TGTGCCAGCAGCTTGGTCAGTCTGGTCAGGGGGCTCTATGGCTACACCTTC. This gives the protein CASSLVSLVRGLYGYTF.

The chain uses TRBV6-5 and TRBJ2-7; no definite D call. This CDR3 region has 14 residues. Trimming took off 2 bases at V and 2 bases at J, with 10 bases between the two ends. Germline V lookup: CDR1 MNHEY, CDR2 SVGAGI. In nucleotides, the CDR3 is TGTGCCAGCAGTTACGGCGGAAACACCTACGAGCAGTACTTC. It yields the protein CASSYGGNTYEQYF.

The chain carries TRBV28 and TRBJ1-6; 7 nucleotides align to TRBD1. CDR3 size: 15 residues. Germline lookup yields CDR1 MDHEN and CDR2 SYDVKM. Trimming removed 6 bases from V and 5 bases from J; junction bases left unmatched: 7. The CDR3 here is CASRGGGRNNSPLHF. The CDR3 DNA sequence: TGTGCCAGCAGAGGAGGGGGCCGGAATAATTCACCCCTCCACTTT.

The rearrangement joins TRBV13 to TRBJ2-7; 9 nucleotides line up with TRBD2. The junction had 12 bases not matched to a gene; V was cut back by 6 bases and J by 0 bases. Germline values: CDR1 PRHDT, CDR2 FYEKMQ (reference sequence). The length of the CDR3 is 17 residues. In DNA, the CDR3 is TGTGCCAGCAGAGCTAGCGGGACGGTTAAGAGCTCCTACGAGCAGTACTTC. It translates to CASRASGTVKSSYEQYF.

The V call is TRBV6-1, the J call TRBJ2-5; perhaps TRBD2 as D (6 bases). V lost 6 bases, J lost 3 bases, and 14 bases lay in between. Germline loops: CDR1 MNHNS, CDR2 SASEGT. The CDR3 has 14 amino acids. CDR3 protein: CASRGHSGKETQYF. The CDR3 coding sequence is TGTGCCAGCAGGGGTCATAGCGGTAAAGAGACCCAGTACTTC.

V is TRBV19 and J is TRBJ1-5; D ambiguous. The CDR3 is 15 residues long. Germline CDR1 and CDR2: LNHDA and SQIVND (reference sequence). The V and J ends lost 3 bases and 6 bases respectively, with 15 bases between them. The CDR3 DNA follows: TGTGCCAGTAGTATTTTTATCGGGGAGGGTCAGCCCCAGCATTTT. Protein product: CASSIFIGEGQPQHF.